This TCR beta chain was documented in a study of shared clonotypes between healthy human individuals. V trimming: 4 bases; J trimming: 0 bases; junction bases outside the gene matches: 4. CDR3 length: 15 residues. Germline assignment: CDR1 MDHEN and CDR2 SYDVKM. Of note for this clone: Its target is not known.

Study results and caveats: Sampling covered nothing but blood. Tissue TCR repertoires likely differ from those found in blood.

Only in-frame clones appear in the TCRdb table, and some are missing; sequencing was by immunoSEQ multiplex PCR. This sample has 2 million to 2.5 million clones, with over 90% found just once. Source material: naive CD4+ T cells from PBMCs. This sample's subset: CD45RA+ positively selected. The source of this sequence is a man between 18 and 35 years old in good health. Some clones in this sample may be carry-over from other donors' samples. This chain joins TRBV28 and TRBJ1-2; TRBD1 matches 8 bases. In DNA, the CDR3 is TGTGCCAGCAGTTCGACAGGGGCCCCTAACTATGGCTACACCTTC. This translates into CASSSTGAPNYGYTF.